A selection of T cell receptor beta chains follows, all from one sample in a study of T-cell memory formation after mild COVID-19. In TCRdb, the 5' RACE reads were re-called with MiXCR into one record per CDR3 protein. The data contain 450,000 to 700,000 distinct CDR3 sequences, about a sixth of them seen just once; the ten biggest clones take up more than 10%. The source material was PBMCs or a T cell subset sorted from them (not recorded which). The source is an adult woman who had mild COVID-19 (a few samples of this study predate the infection). Cell type and time point are not known. CDR3s include the opening cysteine and the closing phenylalanine or tryptophan. Not every row has a clone size; where given, it reads once, few, many or a size class.

TRBV11-2 NA CASSLDRRWDRAPDTQYF
TRBV6-5 NA CASTRGDSDNEQYF
TRBV29-1 few CSSRGGDGYTF
TRBV14 NA CASSQDFGATGRSPLHF
TRBV11-2 few CASSIIDEQFF
TRBV7-2 NA CASSSTRDLQFF
TRBV29-1 NA CSVEFRGQGNTGELFF
TRBV2 NA CASSEAGGRGNYGYTF
TRBV3-1 few CASSPRDRYRGSGELFF
TRBV24-1 few CATSDWGSNQPQHF
TRBV12-3/TRBV12-4 many CASSPTGVEQYF
TRBV20-1 few CGGIVNTEAFF
TRBV6-5 NA CASGRGGNQPQHF
TRBV12-3/TRBV12-4 few CASSLGVQLEQFF
TRBV6-5 few CAASPRQGYEQYF
TRBV4-1 NA CASSQVEGQGEAFF
TRBV7-8 NA CASSPRTSGRASSNEQFF
TRBV3-1 NA CASSLGRGGGDTQYF
TRBV12-3/TRBV12-4 NA CASGTGSPGELFF
TRBV23-1 few CASSLGCEQGAETQYF
TRBV12-3/TRBV12-4 few CATGTPREQYF
TRBV24-1 NA CATSDASGQGGQPQHF
TRBV5-6 NA CASSSQGLTGELFF
TRBV11-2 few CASSLSTGLTAYEQYF
TRBV20-1 NA CSANLGWGIQETQYF
TRBV24-1 few CATSDRATGLWGDEQFF
TRBV12-3/TRBV12-4 few CASSSLDRSVREAFF
TRBV7-9 many CASSLGLAREQYF
TRBV29-1 few CSVDQRVRGTYEQYF